This entry lists 32 T cell receptor beta chains sequenced from one sample in a study of blood T cell repertoires in COVID-19. Repertoires were generated with immunoSEQ multiplex PCR, while TCRdb's copy carries only in-frame clones and drops some. This sample carries fewer than 300,000 clones, 65% to 90% of them seen once, and the ten largest clones take under 3%. The sequencing sample was made of peripheral blood. The receptors derive from a woman aged 55-70 years with active or convalescent COVID-19.

This clone was seen once. The rearrangement joins TRBV11-2 to TRBJ2-5; D might be TRBD2 (5 bases). V dropped 1 base and J dropped 5 bases, with 11 bases sitting between them. Germline CDR1 is SGHAT and CDR2 is FQNNGV. CDR3 length equals 14 residues. This CDR3 reads CASSLARTGETQYF. The CDR3 coding sequence is TGTGCCAGCAGCTTAGCTAGGACGGGGGAGACCCAGTACTTC. The full variable domain, rest sourced from reference TRBV11-2 and TRBJ2-5, is EAGVAQSPRYKIIEKRQSVAFWCNPISGHATLYWYQQILGQGPKLLIQFQNNGVVDDSQLPKDRFSAERLKGVDSTLKIQPAKLEDSAVYLCASSLARTGETQYFGPGTRLLVL.

The rearrangement uses TRBV6-6 and TRBJ2-2; D gene uncertain. The CDR3 consists of 15 residues. Germline V lookup: CDR1 MNHNY, CDR2 SVGAGI (reference sequence). Trimming left V 5 bases short and J 2 bases short, with 12 bases between. CDR3 nucleotide sequence: TGTGCCAGCAGTCCCACATCAGGAAACACCGGGGAGCTGTTTTTT. This encodes CASSPTSGNTGELFF.

The genes are TRBV6-5 and TRBJ1-5; D gene ambiguous. Per germline, CDR1 MNHEY and CDR2 SVGAGI. This CDR3 spans 14 amino acids. The V and J ends lost 1 base and 5 bases respectively, with 9 bases between them. Here the CDR3 DNA reads TGTGCCAGCAGTTACTTGTCCTCTGATCAGCCCCAGCATTTT. Its protein is CASSYLSSDQPQHF.

The chain combines TRBV3-1 (or the pseudogene TRBV3-2) with TRBJ2-1; D is undetermined. The CDR3 runs to 11 residues. The germline V gene encodes CDR1 LGHDT and CDR2 YNNKEL (reference sequence). V lost 5 bases and J lost 10, with 9 bases in between. The CDR3 protein is CASSGAWEQFF. The CDR3 DNA reads TGTGCCAGCAGCGGAGCGTGGGAGCAGTTCTTC.

Of note for this clone: This sample includes further DNA sequences coding for the same CDR3. The CDR3 spells CASSITGGNSNQPQHF. For the CDR3, the DNA is TGTGCCAGTAGTATTACCGGGGGTAATAGCAATCAGCCCCAGCATTTT. The chain carries TRBV19 and TRBJ1-5, with a tentative D call TRBD1 (5 bases). Germline V CDR1 and CDR2: LNHDA, SQIVND (reference sequence). V shed 3 bases and J shed 0 bases, with 12 bases lying between them. This CDR3 has 16 amino acids.

The chain uses TRBV2 and TRBJ1-5, with 8 bases identical to TRBD1. The V gene end was trimmed by 3 bases and the J gene end by 1 base; junction bases not matched to a gene: 8. The CDR3 sequence is 17 residues long. The germline gives CDR1 SNHLY, CDR2 FYNNEI. The CDR3 sequence is CASSDDRGRGSNQPQHF. The CDR3 DNA follows: TGTGCCAGCAGTGACGACAGGGGCCGGGGGAGCAATCAGCCCCAGCATTTT.

The genes are TRBV7-9 and TRBJ1-4; a weak D match, TRBD1 (6 bases). The V and J ends lost 5 bases and 8 bases respectively, with 27 bases between them. Per germline, CDR1 SEHNR and CDR2 FQNEAQ (reference sequence). CDR3 length: 18 amino acids. CDR3 DNA: TGTGCCAGCAGCCCAGATCTGGGGGGGGGCCCTGGTGCGGAAAAACTGTTTTTT. Its protein product is CASSPDLGGGPGAEKLFF.

This clone turned up a few times. The chain links TRBV7-3 to TRBJ2-3, with 7 positions matching TRBD1. Trimming at V came to 5 bases and at J to 3 bases, leaving 5 bases not matched to a gene. The germline CDR1 and CDR2 sequences are SGHTA and FQGTGA. CDR3 length: 14 amino acids. The CDR3 sequence is CASSPQTGTDTQYF. CDR3 nucleotide sequence: TGTGCCAGCAGCCCTCAGACAGGGACAGATACGCAGTATTTT.

The J gene is TRBJ2-2, the V gene TRBV6-5; D gene uncertain. CDR1 and CDR2 from the germline V gene are MNHEY and SVGAGI. The CDR3 runs 13 residues. Trimming cost V 8 bases and J 4 bases, with 11 bases left between them. The CDR3 region has the DNA TGTGCCAGCTCTAGATTTCCCACCGGGGAGCTGTTTTTT. Its translation: CASSRFPTGELFF.

The rearrangement links TRBV19 to TRBJ1-5; D unresolved. Trimming pared 6 bases from V and 0 bases from J, leaving 9 bases between. The germline V gene has CDR1 LNHDA and CDR2 SQIVND (reference sequence). The CDR3 covers 14 residues. CDR3 in amino acids: CASRDWDSNQPQHF. The DNA of the CDR3 is TGTGCCAGTAGGGACTGGGATAGCAATCAGCCCCAGCATTTT.

The chain carries TRBV7-2 and TRBJ2-7, with 10 bases lining up with TRBD2. From germline, CDR1 is SGHTA and CDR2 FQGNSA. The CDR3 spans 16 residues. V lost 5 bases and J lost 2; bases outside the gene matches: 9. CDR3 in amino acids: CASSPEASGGAYEQYF. Here the CDR3 DNA reads TGTGCCAGCAGCCCCGAGGCCAGCGGGGGGGCCTACGAGCAGTACTTC.

The CDR3 spells CASVYQWYEQYF. As DNA, the CDR3 is TGTGCCAGCGTTTATCAGTGGTACGAGCAGTACTTC. The chain uses TRBV6-5 and TRBJ2-7, with D unclear. Trimming shortened V by 8 bases and J by 4 bases, and 12 bases separated the two germline ends. From germline, CDR1 is MNHEY and CDR2 SVGAGI. This CDR3 spans 12 amino acids.

The chain has TRBV5-8 and TRBJ2-7; D perhaps matches TRBD2 (6 bases). The CDR3 spans 13 residues. From germline, CDR1 is SGHTS and CDR2 YDEGEE. Trimming removed 4 bases from V and 5 bases from J, with 13 bases in between. CDR3 in DNA: TGTGCCAGCAGCACAGTGGAGGGGAACGAGCAGTACTTC. Its protein product is CASSTVEGNEQYF.

V is TRBV11-2 and J is TRBJ1-2; a weak D match, TRBD1 (5 bases). Germline V CDR1 and CDR2: SGHAT, FQNNGV. CDR3 length: 14 amino acids. V was cut by 1 base and J by 2 bases, with 8 bases left in between. CDR3 sequence (DNA): TGTGCCAGCAGCTTAGCGCGGGACAACTATGGCTACACCTTC. This codes for CASSLARDNYGYTF.

The chain employs TRBV6-4 and TRBJ1-2, with D tentatively TRBD1 (6 bases). V lost 2 bases and J 9 bases, leaving 10 bases between the germline ends. The CDR3 is made up of 12 amino acids. Germline CDR1 and CDR2: MRHNA and SNTAGT. The CDR3 nucleotides are TGTGCCAGCAGTGACGTACAGGGAAGCTACACCTTC. Translation: CASSDVQGSYTF.

The chain employs TRBV25-1 and TRBJ2-7; D is undetermined. V was trimmed by 2 bases and J by 9 bases, leaving 8 bases between them. CDR3 length: 11 residues. Germline CDR1 reads MGHDK; CDR2 reads SYGVNS. The CDR3 coding sequence is TGTGCCAGCAGTGAAGGTCTAGGGCAGTACTTC. Translating gives CASSEGLGQYF.

The chain recombines TRBV3-1 (or the pseudogene TRBV3-2) with TRBJ1-2; D is undetermined. V was clipped by 1 base and J by 8 bases, with 17 bases between them. Germline V gene sequence: CDR1 LGHDT, CDR2 YNNKEL (reference sequence). The CDR3 loop spans 15 amino acids. The CDR3 spells CASSQGSLRQSGYTF. In nucleotides, the CDR3 is TGTGCCAGCAGCCAAGGGAGTCTAAGGCAGTCGGGCTACACCTTC.

This clone was detected once. A junction boundary mismatches the germline segment, possibly from a read error. The chain uses TRBV6-4 and TRBJ1-4, with D unclear. This CDR3 contains 11 residues. From germline, CDR1 is MRHNA and CDR2 SNTAGT. CDR3 region: CAGSLNEKLFF. CDR3 sequence (DNA): TGCGCCGGGAGCCTTAATGAAAAACTGTTTTTT.

The chain couples TRBV19 to TRBJ1-4, with D possibly matching TRBD1 (6 bases). CDR1 is LNHDA, CDR2 SQIVND, per germline (reference sequence). The germline V and J ends were trimmed by 7 bases and 5 bases, with 17 bases remaining between them. This CDR3 contains 15 residues. CDR3 region: CASIKETGLNEKLFF. The CDR3 DNA is TGTGCCAGTATAAAGGAGACAGGCTTAAATGAAAAACTGTTTTTT.

The chain is built from TRBV19 and TRBJ2-1, with D possibly matching TRBD1 (6 bases). The germline V and J ends were trimmed by 6 bases and 4 bases, with 7 bases remaining between them. Germline loops: CDR1 LNHDA, CDR2 SQIVND (reference sequence). CDR3 length: 12 amino acids. CDR3 loop: CASSGQYNEQFF. CDR3 DNA sequence: TGTGCCAGTAGCGGACAGTACAATGAGCAGTTCTTC. Together with reference TRBV19 and TRBJ2-1, the CDR3 gives the full variable domain: DGGITQSPKYLFRKEGQNVTLSCEQNLNHDAMYWYRQDPGQGLRLIYYSQIVNDFQKGDIAEGYSVSREKKESFPLTVTSAQKNPTAFYLCASSGQYNEQFFGPGTRLTVL.

The chain has TRBV7-3 and TRBJ2-1; D is ambiguous. CDR1 is SGHTA and CDR2 is FQGTGA in the germline V gene. CDR3 length: 13 amino acids. V was trimmed by 1 base and J by 8 bases, leaving 9 bases between them. DNA of the CDR3: TGTGCCAGCAGCTTAAATGGAGAACATGAGCAGTTCTTC. It translates to CASSLNGEHEQFF.

The rearrangement uses TRBV20-1 and TRBJ1-2, with D possibly being TRBD1 (5 bases). Per the germline V gene, CDR1 is DFQATT and CDR2 is SNEGSKA (reference sequence). The CDR3 runs to 11 residues. V was shortened by 6 bases and J by 4 bases, with 9 bases between the two germline ends. CDR3 in amino acids: CSAPTAYGYTF. In DNA, the CDR3 is TGCAGTGCACCGACAGCCTATGGCTACACCTTC.

This clone was seen just once. V and J are TRBV5-5 and TRBJ2-6, with TRBD1 identical over 9 bases. V was clipped by 5 bases and J by 1 base; unmatched bases: 4. The CDR3 is made up of 16 amino acids. Germline V CDR1 and CDR2: SGHKS, YYEKEE (reference sequence). The CDR3 sequence: CASSTQGASGANVLTF. The CDR3 DNA follows: TGTGCCAGCAGTACACAGGGGGCATCTGGGGCCAACGTCCTGACTTTC.

CDR3 residues: CASSPQAGYVGEQFF. In DNA form, the CDR3 reads TGTGCCAGCAGTCCTCAAGCGGGGTATGTTGGGGAGCAGTTCTTC. The chain combines TRBV6-4 with TRBJ2-1; TRBD2 matches 7 bases. The germline V gene encodes CDR1 MRHNA and CDR2 SNTAGT. J lost 10 bases, V lost 5 bases, and 14 bases had no gene match. CDR3 size: 15 residues.

This rearrangement joins TRBV4-1 to TRBJ1-2; D perhaps matches TRBD1 (5 bases). Germline V lookup: CDR1 MGHRA, CDR2 YSYEKL. The length of the CDR3 is 15 residues. The V and J ends lost 0 bases and 7 bases respectively, with 15 bases between them. The CDR3 coding sequence is TGCGCCAGCAGCCAAGATACCGTTAGGGGCTTTGGCTACACCTTC. Encoded protein: CASSQDTVRGFGYTF.

This clone has more than one count but fewer than ten. This CDR3 is CASSDADRGAEAFF. CDR3 coding DNA: TGTGCCAGCAGCGATGCCGACAGGGGGGCTGAAGCTTTCTTT. The chain links TRBV6-6 to TRBJ1-1; 9 nucleotides match TRBD1. The germline V gene has CDR1 MNHNY and CDR2 SVGAGI (reference sequence). V was pared by 6 bases and J by 6 bases, with 8 bases of the junction left unmatched. The CDR3 has 14 residues.

Concerning this clone: At one of its ends the junction is not consistent with the germline gene, which may arise from a read error. The V and J genes are TRBV3-1 (or the pseudogene TRBV3-2) and TRBJ2-2; D perhaps matches TRBD2 (6 bases). The V gene's germline CDR1 is LGHDT and CDR2 YNNKEL (reference sequence). This CDR3 comprises 12 residues. Here the CDR3 DNA reads TGTGCCAGCAGCCAAGGACCCGGGGAGGTGTTTTTT. Protein product: CASSQGPGEVFF.

The V gene is TRBV9, the J gene TRBJ1-6; 7 nucleotides align to TRBD1. From germline, CDR1 is SGDLS and CDR2 YYNGEE. V was clipped by 4 bases and J by 8 bases; unmatched bases: 9. The CDR3 is 15 residues long. CDR3 in DNA: TGTGCCAGCAGCCATACAGGGGACGTTGATTCACCCCTCCACTTT. Encoded protein: CASSHTGDVDSPLHF.

This clone has just a few counts. This chain joins TRBV11-2 and TRBJ1-6; 7 bases line up with TRBD1. In germline, CDR1 is SGHAT, CDR2 FQNNGV. V trimming: 3 bases; J trimming: 9 bases; junction bases outside the gene matches: 5. The length of the CDR3 is 14 residues. The CDR3 reads CASSFAQGTSPLHF. The CDR3 DNA is TGTGCCAGCAGCTTCGCACAGGGGACTTCACCCCTCCACTTT.

The CDR3 is CASSYGGEQYEQYF. CDR3 DNA: TGTGCCAGCAGTTACGGGGGCGAACAGTACGAGCAGTACTTC. The V call is TRBV6-6, the J call TRBJ2-7; D is perhaps TRBD1 (6 bases). V lost 2 bases to trimming and J lost 4 bases, with 12 bases between them. The CDR3 has 14 residues. CDR1 and CDR2 from the germline V gene are MNHNY and SVGAGI (reference sequence).

The CDR3, as DNA: TGTGCCACCAGCGAGGACAGAAACTATGGCTACACCTTC. Its translation: CATSEDRNYGYTF. This chain connects TRBV15 to TRBJ1-2, with D possibly being TRBD1 (6 bases). This CDR3 has 13 amino acids. Germline V gene sequence: CDR1 LNHNV, CDR2 YYDKDF (reference sequence). V was pared by 5 bases and J by 2 bases, with 9 bases between.

V gene TRBV19 combines with J gene TRBJ1-1; 8 bases match TRBD1. The CDR3 totals 15 residues. J gave up 4 bases and V 8 bases, and 12 bases lay outside the gene matches. Germline assignment: CDR1 LNHDA and CDR2 SQIVND (reference sequence). CDR3 residues: CASSKTGDKSTEAFF. CDR3 bases: TGTGCCAGTTCAAAGACAGGGGATAAAAGCACTGAAGCTTTCTTT.